These T cell receptor beta chains were read from a single sample in a study of shared clonotypes between healthy human individuals. Profiling relied on immunoSEQ multiplex PCR, and the TCRdb table lists in-frame clones only, not all of them. This sample has about 580,000 clones, with roughly 98% found just once. Sequenced material: naive CD8+ T cells sorted from blood. These receptors came from a man aged 25 to 40 in good health. Each CDR3 is given with its conserved first and last residue. The D gene is left open where the match is weak.

v_call,d_call,j_call,cdr3_nt,cdr3_aa
TRBV5-4,.,TRBJ2-3,TGTGCCAGCAGCGGGACGGGAGTCCGAGCAGATACGCAGTATTTT,CASSGTGVRADTQYF
TRBV29-1,.,TRBJ2-7,TGCAGCGTTGGGGGAGGGGGCCGTTCTATCTACGAGCAGTACTTC,CSVGGGGRSIYEQYF
TRBV7-9,.,TRBJ2-1,TGTGCCATCGTCTTCCTTAATGAGCAGTTCTTC,CAIVFLNEQFF
TRBV5-5,TRBD2,TRBJ2-1,TGTGCCAGCAGCTTGGATTGGCTAGCGGGAGGATATGAGCAGTTCTTC,CASSLDWLAGGYEQFF
TRBV29-1,.,TRBJ2-7,TGCAGCGTTGTAACGTCGGACCAGTTCTACGAGCAGTACTTC,CSVVTSDQFYEQYF
TRBV7-9,.,TRBJ2-7,TGTGCCAGCAGCTCCACAGAAATTTCCTACGAGCAGTACTTC,CASSSTEISYEQYF
TRBV27,.,TRBJ2-1,TGTGCCAGCAGTCGAGAGGGTTACAATGAGCAGTTCTTC,CASSREGYNEQFF
TRBV7-8,.,TRBJ2-5,TGTGCCAGCAGCTTACCCCCTAGCGACCAAGAGACCCAGTACTTC,CASSLPPSDQETQYF
TRBV29-1,.,TRBJ2-1,TGCAGCGTTGTCTGGACTACCTCCAATGAGCAGTTCTTC,CSVVWTTSNEQFF
TRBV6-1,.,TRBJ2-7,TGTGCCTCAGGCCGCAGGGGACACTCCTACGAGCAGTACTTC,CASGRRGHSYEQYF
TRBV6-1,TRBD1,TRBJ1-1,TGTGCCAGTAGGGACAGGTCCACTGAAGCTTTCTTT,CASRDRSTEAFF